What follows is one TCR beta chain and its context. Its specificity is not known. The study ran its PCR with 60 Vbeta and 13 Jbeta primers. Assay used: immunoSEQ multiplex PCR; TCRdb lists only in-frame clones, some missing. The sample has around 150,000 clones; roughly 80% are singletons. Trimming shortened V by 5 bases and J by 5 bases, and 19 bases separated the two germline ends. CDR1 and CDR2 (germline): MNHEY, SMNVEV (reference sequence). This CDR3 contains 15 residues. This sample stems from a study of cytomegalovirus exposure and HLA in healthy donors. Study-wide findings and caveats: The study put 160 or so TCR beta chains on its list as cytomegalovirus-associated. About 90% or about 30% of the time was how often most TCR beta V segments were productive, according to an earlier analysis.

The chain recombines TRBV27 with TRBJ2-7; perhaps TRBD2 as D (6 bases). The sample consisted of PBMCs. The receptor was derived from a male donor in good health and CMV-seropositive. DNA of the CDR3: TGTGCCAGCAGTCCCCTAGGAGGGACGGGGGACGAGCAGTACTTC. Its protein product is CASSPLGGTGDEQYF.